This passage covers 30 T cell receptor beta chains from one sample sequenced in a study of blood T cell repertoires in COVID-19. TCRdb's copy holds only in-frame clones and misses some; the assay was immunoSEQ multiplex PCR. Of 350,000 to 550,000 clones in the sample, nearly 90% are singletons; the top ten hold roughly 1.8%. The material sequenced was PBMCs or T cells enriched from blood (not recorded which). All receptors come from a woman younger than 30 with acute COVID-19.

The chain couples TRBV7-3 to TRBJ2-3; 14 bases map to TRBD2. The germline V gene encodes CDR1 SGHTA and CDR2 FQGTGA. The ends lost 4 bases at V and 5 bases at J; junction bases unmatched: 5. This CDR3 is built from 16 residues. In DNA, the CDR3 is TGTGCCAGCAGCTCCCGACTAGCGGGGGGGCGAGATACGCAGTATTTT. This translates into CASSSRLAGGRDTQYF.

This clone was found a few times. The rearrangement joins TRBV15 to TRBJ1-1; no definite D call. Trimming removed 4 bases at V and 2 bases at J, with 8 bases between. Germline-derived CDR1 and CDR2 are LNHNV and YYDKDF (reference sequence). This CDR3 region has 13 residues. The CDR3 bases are TGTGCCACCAGCACGGGATTCAACACTGAAGCTTTCTTT. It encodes CATSTGFNTEAFF.

This chain's CDR3 is CASSQELSGANVLTF. The CDR3 bases are TGTGCCAGCAGCCAAGAGTTATCTGGGGCCAACGTCCTGACTTTC. The gene calls are TRBV3-1 (or the pseudogene TRBV3-2) and TRBJ2-6; D is ambiguous. Germline V gene lookup returns CDR1 LGHDT and CDR2 YNNKEL (reference sequence). The CDR3 runs 15 residues. Trimming stripped 0 bases from V and 1 base from J, with 4 bases between.

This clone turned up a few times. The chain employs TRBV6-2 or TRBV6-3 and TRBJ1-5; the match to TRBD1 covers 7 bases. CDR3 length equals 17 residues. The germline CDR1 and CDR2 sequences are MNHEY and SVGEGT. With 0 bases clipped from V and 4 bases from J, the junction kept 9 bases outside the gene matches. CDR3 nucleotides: TGTGCCAGCAGTTACTCTCTACGGGGACAGATGAATCAGCCCCAGCATTTT. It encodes CASSYSLRGQMNQPQHF.

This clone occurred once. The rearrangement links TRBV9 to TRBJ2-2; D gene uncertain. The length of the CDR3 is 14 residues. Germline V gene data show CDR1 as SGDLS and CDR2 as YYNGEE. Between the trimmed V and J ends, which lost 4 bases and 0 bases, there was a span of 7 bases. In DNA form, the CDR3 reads TGTGCCAGCAGCCCCCCAGCGAACACCGGGGAGCTGTTTTTT. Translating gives CASSPPANTGELFF.

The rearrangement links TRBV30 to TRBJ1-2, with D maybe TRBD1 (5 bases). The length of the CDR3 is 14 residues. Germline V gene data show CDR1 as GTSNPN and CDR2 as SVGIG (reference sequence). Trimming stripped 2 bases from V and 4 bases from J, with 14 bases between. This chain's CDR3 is CAWSKEQEFYGYTF. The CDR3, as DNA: TGTGCCTGGAGTAAAGAACAGGAATTCTATGGCTACACCTTC.

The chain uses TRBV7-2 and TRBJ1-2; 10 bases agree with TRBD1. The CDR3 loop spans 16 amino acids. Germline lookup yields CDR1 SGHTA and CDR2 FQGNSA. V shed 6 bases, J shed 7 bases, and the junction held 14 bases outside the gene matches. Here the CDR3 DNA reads TGTGCCAGCAGTTTACTTCGTTCCCGGACAGGGGGTGGCTACACCTTC. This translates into CASSLLRSRTGGGYTF.

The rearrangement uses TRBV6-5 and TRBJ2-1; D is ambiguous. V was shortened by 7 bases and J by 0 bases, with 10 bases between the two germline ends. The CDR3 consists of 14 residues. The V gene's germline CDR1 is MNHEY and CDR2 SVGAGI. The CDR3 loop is CASKNLRSYNEQFF. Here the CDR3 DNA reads TGTGCCAGCAAAAACTTGCGCTCCTACAATGAGCAGTTCTTC.

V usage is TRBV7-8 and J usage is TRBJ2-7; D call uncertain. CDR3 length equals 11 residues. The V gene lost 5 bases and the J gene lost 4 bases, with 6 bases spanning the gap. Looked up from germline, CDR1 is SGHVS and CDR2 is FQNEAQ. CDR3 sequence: CASSRQYEQYF. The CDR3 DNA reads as TGTGCCAGCAGCCGCCAATACGAGCAGTACTTC.

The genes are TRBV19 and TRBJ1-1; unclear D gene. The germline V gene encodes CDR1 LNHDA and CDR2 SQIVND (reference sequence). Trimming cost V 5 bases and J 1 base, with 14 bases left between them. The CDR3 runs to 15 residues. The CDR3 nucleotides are TGTGCCAGTAGTGTGCGGGTCAGACCGAACACTGAAGCTTTCTTT. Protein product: CASSVRVRPNTEAFF.

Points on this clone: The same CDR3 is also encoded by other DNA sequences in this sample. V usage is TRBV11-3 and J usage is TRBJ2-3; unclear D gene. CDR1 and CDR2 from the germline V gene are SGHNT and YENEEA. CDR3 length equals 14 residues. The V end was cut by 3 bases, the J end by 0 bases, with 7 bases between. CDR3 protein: CASSFSGSTDTQYF. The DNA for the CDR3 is TGTGCCAGCAGCTTCTCAGGTAGCACAGATACGCAGTATTTT.

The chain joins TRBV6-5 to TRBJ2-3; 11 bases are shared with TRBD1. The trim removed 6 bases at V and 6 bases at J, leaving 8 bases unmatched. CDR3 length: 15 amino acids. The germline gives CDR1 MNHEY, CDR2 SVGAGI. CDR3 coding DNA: TGTGCCAGCAGCCCAACCCGGGACAGGGGGGATACGCAGTATTTT. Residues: CASSPTRDRGDTQYF.

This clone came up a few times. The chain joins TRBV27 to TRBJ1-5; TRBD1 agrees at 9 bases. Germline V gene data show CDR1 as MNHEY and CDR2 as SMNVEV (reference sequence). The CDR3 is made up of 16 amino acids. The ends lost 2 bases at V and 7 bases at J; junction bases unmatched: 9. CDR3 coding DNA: TGTGCCAGCAGTTTAACCGGGACAGGGTCGGGACAGCCCCAGCATTTT. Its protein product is CASSLTGTGSGQPQHF.

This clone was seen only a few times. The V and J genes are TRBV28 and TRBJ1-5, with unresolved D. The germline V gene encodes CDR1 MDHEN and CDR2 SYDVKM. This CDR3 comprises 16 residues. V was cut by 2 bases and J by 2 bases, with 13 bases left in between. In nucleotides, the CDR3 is TGTGCCAGCAGTTTACCAGCACCTAGAGGCAATCAGCCCCAGCATTTT. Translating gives CASSLPAPRGNQPQHF.

CDR3 coding DNA: TGTGCCAGCAGCCGCTCCGGGACAGGGAGAAGTAGCTACACCTTC. This encodes CASSRSGTGRSSYTF. This chain joins TRBV13 and TRBJ1-2; 9 bases agree with TRBD1. V trimming: 5 bases; J trimming: 9 bases; junction bases outside the gene matches: 13. Per germline, CDR1 PRHDT and CDR2 FYEKMQ (reference sequence). There are 15 residues in the CDR3.

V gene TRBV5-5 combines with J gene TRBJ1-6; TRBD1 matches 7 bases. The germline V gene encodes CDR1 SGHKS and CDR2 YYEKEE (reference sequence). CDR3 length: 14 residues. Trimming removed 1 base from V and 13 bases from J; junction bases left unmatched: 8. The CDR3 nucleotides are TGTGCCAGCAGCTTGTGGGACAGTAAAAGGCCCCTCCACTTT. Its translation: CASSLWDSKRPLHF.

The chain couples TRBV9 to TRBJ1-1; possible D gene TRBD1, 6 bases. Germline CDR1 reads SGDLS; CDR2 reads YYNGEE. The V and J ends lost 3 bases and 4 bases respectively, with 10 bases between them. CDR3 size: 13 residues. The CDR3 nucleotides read TGTGCCAGCAGCGCACAGGGTTTCACTGAAGCTTTCTTT. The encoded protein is CASSAQGFTEAFF.

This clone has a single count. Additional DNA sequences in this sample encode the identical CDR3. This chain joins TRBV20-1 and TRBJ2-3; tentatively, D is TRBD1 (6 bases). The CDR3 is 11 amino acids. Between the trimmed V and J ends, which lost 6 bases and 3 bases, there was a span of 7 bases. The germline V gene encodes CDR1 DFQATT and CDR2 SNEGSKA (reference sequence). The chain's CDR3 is CSATGTDTQYF. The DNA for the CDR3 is TGCAGTGCAACAGGGACAGATACGCAGTATTTT.

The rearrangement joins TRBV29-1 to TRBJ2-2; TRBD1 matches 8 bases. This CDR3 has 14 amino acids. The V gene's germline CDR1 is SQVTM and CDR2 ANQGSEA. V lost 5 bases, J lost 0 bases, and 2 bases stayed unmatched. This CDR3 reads CSVPGQANTGELFF. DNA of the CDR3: TGCAGCGTTCCGGGACAGGCGAACACCGGGGAGCTGTTTTTT.

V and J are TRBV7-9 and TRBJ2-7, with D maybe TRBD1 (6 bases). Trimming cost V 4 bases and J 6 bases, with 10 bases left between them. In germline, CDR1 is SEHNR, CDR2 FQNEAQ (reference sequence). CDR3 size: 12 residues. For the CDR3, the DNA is TGTGCCAGCAGCTCTCAGGGGCTCGAGCAGTACTTC. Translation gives CASSSQGLEQYF.

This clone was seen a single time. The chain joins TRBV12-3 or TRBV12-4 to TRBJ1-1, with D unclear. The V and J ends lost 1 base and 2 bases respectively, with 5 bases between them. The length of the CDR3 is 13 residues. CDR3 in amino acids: CASSLGLNTEAFF. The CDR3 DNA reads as TGTGCCAGCAGTTTAGGTCTTAACACTGAAGCTTTCTTT.

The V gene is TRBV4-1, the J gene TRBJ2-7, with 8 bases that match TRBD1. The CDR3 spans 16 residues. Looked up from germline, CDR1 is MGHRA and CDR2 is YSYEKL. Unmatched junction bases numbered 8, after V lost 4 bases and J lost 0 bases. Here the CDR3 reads CASSLGTGDHSYEQYF. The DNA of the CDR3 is TGCGCCAGCAGCCTCGGGACAGGCGATCACTCCTACGAGCAGTACTTC.

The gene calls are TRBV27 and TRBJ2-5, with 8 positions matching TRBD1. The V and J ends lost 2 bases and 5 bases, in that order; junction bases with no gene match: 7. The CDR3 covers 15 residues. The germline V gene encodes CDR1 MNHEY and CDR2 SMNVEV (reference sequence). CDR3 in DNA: TGTGCCAGCAGTTTAAGTGGCAGGGGGCACGAGACCCAGTACTTC. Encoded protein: CASSLSGRGHETQYF.

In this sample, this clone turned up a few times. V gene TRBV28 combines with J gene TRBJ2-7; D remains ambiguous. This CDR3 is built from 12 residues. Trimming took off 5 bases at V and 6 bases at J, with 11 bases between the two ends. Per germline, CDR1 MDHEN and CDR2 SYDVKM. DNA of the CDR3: TGTGCCAGCAGTCTGAGGCGATTCGAGCAGTACTTC. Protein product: CASSLRRFEQYF.

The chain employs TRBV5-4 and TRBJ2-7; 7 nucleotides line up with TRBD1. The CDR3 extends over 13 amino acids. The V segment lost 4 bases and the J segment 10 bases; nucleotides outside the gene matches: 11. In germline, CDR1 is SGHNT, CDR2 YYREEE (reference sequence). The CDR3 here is CASSRDRDGEQYF. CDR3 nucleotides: TGTGCCAGCAGCCGAGACAGGGATGGTGAACAGTACTTC. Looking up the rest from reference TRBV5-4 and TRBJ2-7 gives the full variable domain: ETGVTQSPTHLIKTRGQQVTLRCSSQSGHNTVSWYQQALGQGPQFIFQYYREEENGRGNFPPRFSGLQFPNYSSELNVNALELDDSALYLCASSRDRDGEQYFGPGTRLTVT.

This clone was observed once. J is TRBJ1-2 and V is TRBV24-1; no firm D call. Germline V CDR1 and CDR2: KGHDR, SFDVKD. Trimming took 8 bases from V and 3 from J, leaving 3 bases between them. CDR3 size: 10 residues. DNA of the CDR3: TGTGCCACCACTGACTATGGCTACACCTTC. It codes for CATTDYGYTF.

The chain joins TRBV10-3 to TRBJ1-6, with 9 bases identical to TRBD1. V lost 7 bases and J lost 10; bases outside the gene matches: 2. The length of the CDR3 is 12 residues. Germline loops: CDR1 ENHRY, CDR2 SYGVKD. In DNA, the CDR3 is TGTGCCATCAATACAGGGGGCTCACCCCTCCACTTT. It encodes CAINTGGSPLHF.

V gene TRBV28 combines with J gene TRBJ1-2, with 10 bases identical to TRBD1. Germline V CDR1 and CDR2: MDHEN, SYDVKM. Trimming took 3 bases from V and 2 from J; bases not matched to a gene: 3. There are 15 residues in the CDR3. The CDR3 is CASSLRTGGNYGYTF. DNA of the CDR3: TGTGCCAGCAGTTTGAGGACAGGGGGGAACTATGGCTACACCTTC.

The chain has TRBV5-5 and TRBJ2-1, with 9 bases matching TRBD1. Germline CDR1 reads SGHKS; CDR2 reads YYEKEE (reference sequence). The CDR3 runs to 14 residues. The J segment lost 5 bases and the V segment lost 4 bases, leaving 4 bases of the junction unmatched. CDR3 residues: CASSRRTGDNEQFF. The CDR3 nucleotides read TGTGCCAGCAGCCGAAGGACAGGGGACAATGAGCAGTTCTTC.

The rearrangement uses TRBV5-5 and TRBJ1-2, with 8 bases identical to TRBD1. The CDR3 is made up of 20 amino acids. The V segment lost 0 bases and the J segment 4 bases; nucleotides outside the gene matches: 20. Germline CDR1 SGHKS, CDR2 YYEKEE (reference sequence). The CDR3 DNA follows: TGTGCCAGCAGCTTGGAAGTCCCTAAGGGCAGGGGGCTTAGAGGCTATGGCTACACCTTC. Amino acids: CASSLEVPKGRGLRGYGYTF.